A selection of T cell receptor beta chains follows, all from one sample in a study of blood T cell repertoires in COVID-19. The table came from immunoSEQ multiplex PCR; TCRdb's copy has only in-frame clones and leaves some out. The sample comprises about 270,000 clones, roughly 86% of which are singletons, and approximately 9.7% rests with the top ten. The sequenced sample consisted of peripheral blood. The source of these receptors is a man between 40 and 49 years old with active or convalescent COVID-19. Both conserved end residues are part of each CDR3. The D gene is left open where the match is weak. Clone sizes are given selectively: once, few, many, or a class where the clone is expanded.

d_call j_call clone_size v_call cdr3_aa cdr3_nt
TRBD1 TRBJ2-5 once TRBV24-1 CATSGGQQETQYF TGTGCCACCAGTGGGGGACAGCAAGAGACCCAGTACTTC
NA TRBJ2-2 NA TRBV19 CASSNRGQFMRELFF TGTGCCAGTAGTAACAGAGGACAGTTCATGAGGGAGCTGTTTTTT
TRBD1 TRBJ1-5 once TRBV28 CASSSGQEIQPQHF TGTGCCAGCAGTTCCGGACAGGAAATACAGCCCCAGCATTTT
TRBD1 TRBJ2-6 NA TRBV15 CATSRDDPGTGQQSGANVLTF TGTGCCACCAGCAGAGATGACCCAGGGACAGGGCAACAGTCTGGGGCCAACGTCCTGACTTTC
NA TRBJ1-1 NA TRBV28 CASSLGSAARLEAFF TGTGCCAGCAGTTTAGGGTCGGCGGCGAGACTTGAAGCTTTCTTT
NA TRBJ1-4 NA TRBV19 CASSTTSGGPLNEKLFF TGTGCCAGTAGTACAACCAGCGGGGGGCCCCTTAATGAAAAACTGTTTTTT
TRBD2 TRBJ2-7 NA TRBV27 CASSLVGLDSHEQYF TGTGCCAGCAGTTTAGTGGGACTAGATTCACACGAGCAGTACTTC
NA TRBJ2-5 NA TRBV4-1 CASSQSQTEQETQYF TGCGCCAGCAGCCAAAGCCAGACAGAACAAGAGACCCAGTACTTC
NA TRBJ1-1 NA TRBV28 CASSLIGQNTEAFF TGTGCCAGCAGTTTAATAGGACAGAACACTGAAGCTTTCTTT
TRBD2 TRBJ2-3 few TRBV24-1 CATLLRPSGGTDTQYF TGTGCCACCCTGCTTAGACCTAGCGGAGGCACAGATACGCAGTATTTT
TRBD2 TRBJ2-3 NA TRBV24-1 CATSDSPGLAGGPPDTQYF TGTGCCACCAGTGATTCACCGGGACTAGCGGGAGGGCCCCCAGATACGCAGTATTTT
NA TRBJ2-5 NA TRBV21-1 CASSKIGQGQETQYF TGTGCCAGCAGCAAAATAGGACAGGGGCAAGAGACCCAGTACTTC
NA TRBJ1-2 NA TRBV12-1 CASSLADTF TGTGCCAGCAGCTTGGCGGACACCTTC
TRBD1 TRBJ2-2 once TRBV28 CASSLRGLTGELFF TGTGCCAGCAGTTTAAGGGGGCTCACCGGGGAGCTGTTTTTT
TRBD1 TRBJ2-5 NA TRBV6-6 CASTRDSAQETQYF TGTGCCAGCACCCGGGACAGCGCCCAAGAGACCCAGTACTTC
TRBD1 TRBJ2-5 NA TRBV30 CAWSGQGETQYF TGTGCCTGGAGTGGACAGGGGGAGACCCAGTACTTC
NA TRBJ2-7 NA TRBV3-1/TRBV3-2 CASSQDRASSYEQYF TGTGCCAGCAGCCAAGATAGAGCTAGTTCCTACGAGCAGTACTTC
TRBD2 TRBJ2-1 NA TRBV7-6 CASSFRSGRALIYHNEQFF TGTGCCAGCAGCTTTCGTAGCGGGAGGGCCCTCATTTATCACAATGAGCAGTTCTTC
TRBD1 TRBJ2-5 NA TRBV4-2 CASSQYRGETQYF TGTGCCAGCAGCCAATACAGGGGTGAGACCCAGTACTTC
NA TRBJ2-3 once TRBV3-1/TRBV3-2 CASNLGGTGEGTDTQYF TGTGCCAGCAACCTGGGGGGAACAGGGGAAGGCACAGATACGCAGTATTTT
NA TRBJ2-2 NA TRBV7-9 CATRELEGGELFF TGTGCCACCCGGGAGTTGGAGGGCGGGGAGCTGTTTTTT
NA TRBJ1-2 NA TRBV10-3 CATDPGEAGYGYTF TGTGCCACCGACCCCGGGGAGGCGGGCTATGGCTACACCTTC
NA TRBJ1-2 NA TRBV19 CASSMSQGYGYTF TGTGCCAGTAGTATGAGCCAGGGCTATGGCTACACCTTC
TRBD1 TRBJ1-2 NA TRBV3-1/TRBV3-2 CASRGAGQGAFGYTF TGTGCCAGCAGGGGGGCGGGCCAGGGGGCGTTCGGCTACACCTTC
NA TRBJ2-2 NA TRBV6-5 CASTRGLPPELFF TGTGCCAGCACCAGGGGACTACCACCGGAGCTGTTTTTT
NA TRBJ2-3 NA TRBV5-1 CASSVRQARATDTQYF TGCGCCAGCAGTGTACGACAGGCGAGGGCCACAGATACGCAGTATTTT
NA TRBJ1-2 NA TRBV5-6 CASSFGRGYGYTF TGTGCCAGCAGCTTCGGACGGGGCTATGGCTACACCTTC
NA TRBJ1-6 NA TRBV13 CASSLTGSPLHF TGTGCCAGCAGCTTAACGGGGTCACCCCTCCACTTT
NA TRBJ2-5 NA TRBV6-5 CASSFPDFLGETQYF TGTGCCAGCAGTTTCCCGGACTTCCTAGGGGAGACCCAGTACTTC
NA TRBJ2-1 NA TRBV20-1 CSALAHEQFF TGCAGCGCTTTAGCCCATGAGCAGTTCTTC
TRBD2 TRBJ2-2 NA TRBV3-1/TRBV3-2 CASSQGSGKNTGELFF TGTGCCAGCAGCCAAGGTAGCGGGAAAAACACCGGGGAGCTGTTTTTT
NA TRBJ2-7 NA TRBV19 CASSLRQDSYEQYF TGTGCCAGTAGCCTCCGACAGGACTCCTACGAGCAGTACTTC
NA TRBJ2-4 few TRBV27 CASSSVNKNIQYF TGTGCCAGCAGTTCTGTAAACAAAAACATTCAGTACTTC
TRBD2 TRBJ2-5 NA TRBV2 CASSDTLLAGVQETQYF TGTGCCAGCAGTGATACCCTGCTAGCGGGGGTGCAAGAGACCCAGTACTTC
TRBD2 TRBJ2-3 few TRBV10-1 CASSAPGLAPQYF TGCGCCAGCAGCGCCCCGGGACTAGCACCGCAGTATTTT
TRBD1 TRBJ2-1 NA TRBV27 CASSYADRGRGEQFF TGTGCCAGCAGTTACGCCGACAGGGGGCGAGGTGAGCAGTTCTTC
NA TRBJ1-1 NA TRBV11-2 CASRPGGRTEAFF TGTGCCAGCAGACCCGGGGGGCGGACTGAAGCTTTCTTT
NA TRBJ2-7 NA TRBV6-5 CASIRLGGEQYF TGTGCCAGCATCAGGCTCGGAGGCGAGCAGTACTTC
TRBD1 TRBJ1-2 NA TRBV11-1 CASTDREEAKDGYTF TGTGCCAGCACCGACAGGGAAGAAGCTAAGGATGGCTACACCTTC
NA TRBJ2-5 NA TRBV5-1 CASSLSGGQETQYF TGCGCCAGCAGCTTGTCAGGGGGGCAAGAGACCCAGTACTTC
NA TRBJ2-1 NA TRBV14 CASSQEIGTSPYNEQFF TGTGCCAGCAGCCAAGAAATCGGGACATCACCCTACAATGAGCAGTTCTTC
NA TRBJ1-3 NA TRBV6-5 CASSYRGGPGNTIYF TGTGCCAGCAGTTACCGCGGGGGCCCTGGAAACACCATATATTTT
NA TRBJ1-6 NA TRBV25-1 CASSDQGYNSPLHF TGTGCCAGCAGTGATCAGGGGTATAATTCACCCCTCCACTTT
NA TRBJ1-5 NA TRBV5-5 CASSKYSNQPQHF TGTGCCAGCAGCAAATATAGCAATCAGCCCCAGCATTTT
TRBD2 TRBJ2-1 NA TRBV3-1/TRBV3-2 CASSLKRGVYNEQFF TGTGCCAGCAGCCTAAAGCGGGGGGTCTACAATGAGCAGTTCTTC
NA TRBJ2-5 NA TRBV2 CASSTGIETQYF TGTGCCAGCAGTACAGGGATCGAGACCCAGTACTTC
TRBD2 TRBJ2-7 once TRBV6-5 CASSYQVSGGYEQYF TGTGCCAGCAGTTATCAGGTCAGCGGGGGCTACGAGCAGTACTTC
NA TRBJ2-5 once TRBV5-4 CASRATSQETQYF TGTGCCAGCAGGGCGACTTCCCAAGAGACCCAGTACTTC
NA TRBJ2-7 NA TRBV28 CASRLTGPSSYEQYF TGTGCCAGCAGGCTGACAGGCCCCAGCTCCTACGAGCAGTACTTC
NA TRBJ2-1 NA TRBV25-1 CASSPPRRRDEQFF TGTGCCAGCAGTCCCCCCCGAAGGAGGGATGAGCAGTTCTTC
TRBD2 TRBJ2-3 NA TRBV11-2 CASSRTIWGSGRLKDTQYF TGTGCCAGCAGCCGTACGATCTGGGGTAGCGGGAGGTTAAAAGATACGCAGTATTTT
NA TRBJ1-2 NA TRBV4-1 CASSQVPGSEADGYTF TGCGCCAGCAGCCAAGTCCCAGGTTCGGAAGCTGATGGCTACACCTTC
NA TRBJ1-3 NA TRBV19 CASSLYRGSGNTIYF TGTGCCAGTAGTCTATATAGGGGCTCTGGAAACACCATATATTTT
TRBD1 TRBJ1-2 NA TRBV5-1 CASSSSTGQGYGYTF TGCGCCAGCAGCTCCTCAACTGGACAGGGCTATGGCTACACCTTC
NA TRBJ1-3 NA TRBV9 CASSVATLDGDSGNTIYF TGTGCCAGCAGCGTAGCCACCTTAGACGGAGACTCTGGAAACACCATATATTTT
NA TRBJ2-3 NA TRBV24-1 CATSESGTPQLTDTQYF TGTGCCACCAGTGAATCCGGGACACCGCAGCTCACAGATACGCAGTATTTT
NA TRBJ1-6 NA TRBV11-2 CASSGGFNSPLHF TGTGCCAGCAGTGGGGGCTTCAATTCACCCCTCCACTTT
NA TRBJ1-5 NA TRBV25-1 CASSEQGWNQPQHF TGTGCCAGCAGTGAACAGGGATGGAATCAGCCCCAGCATTTT
NA TRBJ2-2 NA TRBV7-9 CASSPTVGAGELFF TGTGCCAGCAGCCCCACGGTTGGAGCCGGGGAGCTGTTTTTT
TRBD1 TRBJ2-1 NA TRBV2 CASSEAGTGYNEQFF TGTGCCAGCAGTGAAGCGGGGACAGGATACAATGAGCAGTTCTTC